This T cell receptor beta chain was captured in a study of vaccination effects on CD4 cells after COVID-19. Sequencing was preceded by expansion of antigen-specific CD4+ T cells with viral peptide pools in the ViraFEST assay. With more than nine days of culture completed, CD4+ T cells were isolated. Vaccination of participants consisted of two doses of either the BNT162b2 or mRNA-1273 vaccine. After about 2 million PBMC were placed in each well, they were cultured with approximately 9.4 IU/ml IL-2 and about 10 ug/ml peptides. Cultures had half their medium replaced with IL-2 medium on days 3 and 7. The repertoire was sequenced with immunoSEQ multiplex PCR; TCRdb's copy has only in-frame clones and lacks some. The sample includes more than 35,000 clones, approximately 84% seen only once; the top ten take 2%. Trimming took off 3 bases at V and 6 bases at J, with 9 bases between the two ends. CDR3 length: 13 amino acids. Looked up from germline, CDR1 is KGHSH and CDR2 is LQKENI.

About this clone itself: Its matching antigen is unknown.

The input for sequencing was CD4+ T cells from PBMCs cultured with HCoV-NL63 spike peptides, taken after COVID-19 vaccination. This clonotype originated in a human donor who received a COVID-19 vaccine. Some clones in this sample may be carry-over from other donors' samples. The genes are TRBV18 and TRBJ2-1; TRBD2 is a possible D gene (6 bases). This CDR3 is CASSPSGSNEQFF. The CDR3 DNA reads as TGTGCCAGCTCACCTTCCGGGAGCAATGAGCAGTTCTTC. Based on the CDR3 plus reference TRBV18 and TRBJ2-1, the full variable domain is NAGVMQNPRHLVRRRGQEARLRCSPMKGHSHVYWYRQLPEEGLKFMVYLQKENIIDESGMPKERFSAEFPKEGPSILRIQQVVRGDSAAYFCASSPSGSNEQFFGPGTRLTVL.